This T cell receptor (beta chain) was observed in a study of blood T cells in healthy people across ages. This clonotype was seen a single time. Its target is unknown. Combining a sample-barcoded 5' primer with a J-beta primer mix, a second PCR ran for roughly 7 to 12 cycles. Each sample yielded at least 2.5 million CDR3-containing paired-end reads. TCRdb passed the 5' RACE reads through MiXCR, listing each CDR3 protein once. The sample has approximately 1,000,000 distinct CDR3 sequences; around two fifths are singletons. Study-level findings and limits: Diversity estimated from one million T cells was considered an underestimate.

The J segment lost 3 bases and the V segment lost 2 bases, leaving 7 bases of the junction unmatched. CDR1 MNHEY and CDR2 SVGEGT come from the germline V gene. The CDR3 covers 15 residues. The sequenced sample was blood. The gene calls are TRBV6-2 or TRBV6-3 and TRBJ2-7, with 7 bases that match TRBD1. The receptor was derived from a man aged 18 to 35 in good health. As DNA, the CDR3 is TGTGCCAGCAGTTACGCGAAGGGACAGAGCTACGAGCAGTACTTC. Its protein product is CASSYAKGQSYEQYF.